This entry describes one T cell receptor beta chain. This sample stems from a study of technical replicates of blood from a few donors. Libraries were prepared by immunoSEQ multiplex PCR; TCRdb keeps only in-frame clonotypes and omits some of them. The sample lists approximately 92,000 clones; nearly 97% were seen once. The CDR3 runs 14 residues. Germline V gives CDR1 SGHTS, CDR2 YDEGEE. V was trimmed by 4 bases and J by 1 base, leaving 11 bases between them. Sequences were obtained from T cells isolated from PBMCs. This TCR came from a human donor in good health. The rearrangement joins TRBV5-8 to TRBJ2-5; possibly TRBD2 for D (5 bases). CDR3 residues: CASSLHGGQETQYF. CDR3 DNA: TGTGCCAGCAGCCTCCACGGAGGCCAAGAGACCCAGTACTTC.